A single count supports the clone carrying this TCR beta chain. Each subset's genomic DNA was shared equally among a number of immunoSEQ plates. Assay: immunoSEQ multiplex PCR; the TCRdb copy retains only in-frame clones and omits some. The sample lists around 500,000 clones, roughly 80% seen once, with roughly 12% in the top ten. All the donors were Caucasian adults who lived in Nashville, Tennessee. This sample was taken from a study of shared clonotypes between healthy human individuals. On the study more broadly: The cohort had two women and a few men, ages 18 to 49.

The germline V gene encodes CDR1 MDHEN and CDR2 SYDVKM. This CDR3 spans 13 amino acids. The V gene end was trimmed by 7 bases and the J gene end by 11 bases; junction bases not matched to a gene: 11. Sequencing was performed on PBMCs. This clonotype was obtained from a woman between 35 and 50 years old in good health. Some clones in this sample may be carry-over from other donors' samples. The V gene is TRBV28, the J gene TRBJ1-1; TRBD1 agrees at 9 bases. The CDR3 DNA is TGTGCCAGCAATATACCGACGGGACAGGGCGCTTTCTTT. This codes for CASNIPTGQGAFF.